In this sample, the clone carrying this TCR beta chain turned up many times. The antigen is undetermined. Trimming left V 3 bases short and J 1 base short, with 9 bases between. Germline assignment: CDR1 MNHEY and CDR2 SVGEGT. This CDR3 contains 14 residues. The sample originates from a study of Graves' ophthalmopathy and Graves' hyperthyroidism. Background on the study: The blood sample was drawn at first diagnosis and before any treatment.

Notes on the study in general: Detection in blood was also observed for most expanded thyroid clonotypes above 0.001 frequency.

The study enrolled ophthalmopathy donors with moderate-to-severe activity, CAS ≥3, NOSPECS ≥4 and duration under 3 months. The PBMC fraction was derived from roughly 10 ml of fresh peripheral blood. The study amplified TCR beta CDR3 regions using RNA transcripts. The first round was an RT-PCR with HTBI primers, and the second round was a multiplex PCR. TCRdb ran MiXCR on the multiplex PCR reads and lists one entry per CDR3 protein. The table shows roughly 480,000 distinct CDR3 sequences, with 13% to 15% occurring only once. The sequenced material came from blood. The source of this sequence is a woman in her 30s with Graves' ophthalmopathy. V gene TRBV6-2 or TRBV6-3 combines with J gene TRBJ2-5, with D tentatively TRBD1 (5 bases). CDR3 sequence reads: CASSYIQGQETQYF. The DNA for the CDR3 is TGTGCCAGCAGTTATATCCAGGGCCAAGAGACCCAGTACTTC.